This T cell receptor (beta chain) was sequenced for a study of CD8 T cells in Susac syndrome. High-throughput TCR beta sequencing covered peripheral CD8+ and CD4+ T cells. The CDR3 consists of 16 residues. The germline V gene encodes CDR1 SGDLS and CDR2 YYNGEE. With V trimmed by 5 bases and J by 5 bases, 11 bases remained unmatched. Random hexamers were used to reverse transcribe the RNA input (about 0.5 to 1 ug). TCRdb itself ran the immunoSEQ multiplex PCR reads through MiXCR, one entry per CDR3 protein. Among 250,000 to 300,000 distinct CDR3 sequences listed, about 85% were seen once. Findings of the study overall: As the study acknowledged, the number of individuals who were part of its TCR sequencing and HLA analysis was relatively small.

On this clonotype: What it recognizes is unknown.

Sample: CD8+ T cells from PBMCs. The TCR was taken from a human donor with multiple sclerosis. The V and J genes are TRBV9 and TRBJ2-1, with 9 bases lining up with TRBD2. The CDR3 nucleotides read TGTGCCAGCAGTCTATATAGCGGGAGCATCAACAATGAGCAGTTCTTC. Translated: CASSLYSGSINNEQFF.